This TCR beta chain was profiled in a study of blood T cell repertoires in COVID-19. About the study: Donors in the United States, Italy and Spain gave samples during acute or convalescent COVID-19. In each case, the material was cDNA or gDNA derived from T cells, B-cell-depleted T cells, or PBMCs.

The germline V gene has CDR1 MNHEY and CDR2 SVGAGI. Trimming removed 1 base from V and 2 bases from J; junction bases left unmatched: 2. This CDR3 comprises 15 residues. Original data processing: It was from reference gene primer amplification that nucleated cell counts were estimated. Here immunoSEQ multiplex PCR was the method, and the copy in TCRdb shows in-frame clones only, minus some. V, J and clone size derive from that table, while D and trimming were established from the DNA sequence. The sample has more than 13,000 clones, roughly 80% seen once. This chain joins TRBV6-5 and TRBJ2-3; 8 bases line up with TRBD2. The sample consisted of peripheral blood. The TCR was taken from a human donor in a cohort sampled during active COVID-19. CDR3 region: CASSYLREDTDTQYF. DNA of the CDR3: TGTGCCAGCAGTTACTTGCGGGAGGACACAGATACGCAGTATTTT.